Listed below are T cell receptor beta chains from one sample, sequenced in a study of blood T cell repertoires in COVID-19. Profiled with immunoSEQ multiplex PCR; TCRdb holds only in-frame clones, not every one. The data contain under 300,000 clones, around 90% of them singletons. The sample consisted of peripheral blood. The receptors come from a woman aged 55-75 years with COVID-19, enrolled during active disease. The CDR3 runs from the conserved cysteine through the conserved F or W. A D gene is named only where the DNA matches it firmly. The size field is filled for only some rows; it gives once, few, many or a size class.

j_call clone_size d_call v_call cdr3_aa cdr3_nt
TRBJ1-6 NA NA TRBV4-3 CASSQDTRDGSPLHF TGCGCCAGCAGCCAAGATACCAGGGATGGTTCACCCCTCCACTTT
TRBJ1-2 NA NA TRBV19 CASSIRVSGGYGYTF TGTGCCAGTAGTATAAGGGTCTCGGGGGGATATGGCTACACCTTC
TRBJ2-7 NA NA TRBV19 CASSLGGTFEREQYF TGTGCCAGTAGCCTGGGGGGAACCTTTGAACGGGAGCAGTACTTC
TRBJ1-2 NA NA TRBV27 CASRTSGGDYGYTF TGTGCCAGCAGAACCTCGGGGGGAGACTATGGCTACACCTTC
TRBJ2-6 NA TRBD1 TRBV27 CASSFRTGEGSGANVLTF TGTGCCAGCAGTTTTCGGACAGGGGAGGGATCTGGGGCCAACGTCCTGACTTTC
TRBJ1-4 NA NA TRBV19 CASSRTGGDEKLFF TGTGCCAGTAGCAGAACGGGGGGGGATGAAAAACTGTTTTTT
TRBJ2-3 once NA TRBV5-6 CASSFSVDTQYF TGTGCCAGCAGCTTCTCCGTTGATACGCAGTATTTT
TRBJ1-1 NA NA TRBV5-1 CASSLGTWATEAFF TGCGCCAGCAGCTTGGGAACCTGGGCTACTGAAGCTTTCTTT
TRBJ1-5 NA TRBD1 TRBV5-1 CASRDREDQPQHF TGCGCCAGCAGGGACAGGGAAGATCAGCCCCAGCATTTT
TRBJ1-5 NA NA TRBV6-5 CASSPAVGNQPQHF TGTGCCAGCAGCCCCGCGGTTGGCAATCAGCCCCAGCATTTT
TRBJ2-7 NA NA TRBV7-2 CASSLSTGGVYEQYF TGTGCCAGCAGCTTATCTACAGGGGGGGTCTACGAGCAGTACTTC
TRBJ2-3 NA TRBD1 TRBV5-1 CASSLVGSRGRLDTQYF TGCGCCAGCAGCTTGGTGGGGAGCAGGGGGCGCCTAGATACGCAGTATTTT
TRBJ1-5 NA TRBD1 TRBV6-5 CASSPGQGAGQPQHF TGTGCCAGCAGCCCGGGGCAGGGGGCAGGACAGCCCCAGCATTTT
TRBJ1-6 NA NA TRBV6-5 CASSQLQGDGSPLHF TGTGCCAGCAGTCAACTCCAGGGTGATGGTTCACCCCTCCACTTT
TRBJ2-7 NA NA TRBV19 CASSISARQNEQYF TGTGCCAGTAGTATATCAGCACGACAGAACGAGCAGTACTTC
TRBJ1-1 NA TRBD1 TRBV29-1 CSALTGGEAFF TGCAGCGCTTTGACAGGGGGCGAAGCTTTCTTT
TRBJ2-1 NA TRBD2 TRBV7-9 CASSQRGSSYNEQFF TGTGCCAGCAGCCAGCGGGGGAGCTCCTACAATGAGCAGTTCTTC
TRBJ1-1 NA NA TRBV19 CASSNDRPEAFF TGTGCCAGTAGTAACGACAGGCCTGAAGCTTTCTTT
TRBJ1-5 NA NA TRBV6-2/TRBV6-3 CASSSQGVWQPQHF TGTGCCAGCAGTTCCCAAGGGGTTTGGCAGCCCCAGCATTTT
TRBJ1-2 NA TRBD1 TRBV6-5 CASRSTGGIGYTF TGTGCCAGCAGATCCACAGGGGGCATTGGCTACACCTTC
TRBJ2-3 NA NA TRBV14 CASSQQSTDTQYF TGTGCCAGCAGTCAACAAAGCACAGATACGCAGTATTTT
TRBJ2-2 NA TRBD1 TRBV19 CASSMDRGRSTGELFF TGTGCCAGTAGTATGGACAGGGGTCGGAGCACCGGGGAGCTGTTTTTT
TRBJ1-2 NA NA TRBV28 CASSLPGGVHYGYTF TGTGCCAGCAGTTTACCTGGGGGGGTTCACTATGGCTACACCTTC
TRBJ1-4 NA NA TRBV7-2 CASSPQGRLGEKLFF TGTGCCAGCAGCCCGCAGGGTCGTCTGGGTGAAAAACTGTTTTTT
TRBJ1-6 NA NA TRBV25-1 CASSEFGQYSSPLHF TGTGCCAGCAGTGAATTTGGACAGTATAGTTCACCCCTCCACTTT
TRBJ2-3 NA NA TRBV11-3 CASSLNSDTQYF TGTGCCAGCAGCTTAAACTCAGATACGCAGTATTTT
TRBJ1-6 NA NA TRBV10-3 CAISSDTYNSPLHF TGTGCCATCAGTTCGGACACCTATAATTCACCCCTCCACTTT
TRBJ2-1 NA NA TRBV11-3 CASSPGNVPNEQFF TGTGCCAGCAGCCCCGGGAATGTCCCCAATGAGCAGTTCTTC
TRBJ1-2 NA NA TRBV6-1 CASSEGRTFRGYGYTF TGTGCCAGCAGTGAAGGTCGGACATTTCGTGGATATGGCTACACCTTC
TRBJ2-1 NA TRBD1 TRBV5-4 CASSYGTATYNEQFF TGTGCCAGCAGCTACGGGACAGCCACCTACAATGAGCAGTTCTTC
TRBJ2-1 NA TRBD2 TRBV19 CASNGLAGLYNEQFF TGTGCCAGTAATGGACTAGCGGGGCTCTACAATGAGCAGTTCTTC
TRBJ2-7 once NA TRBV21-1 CASSSNRIYYEQYF TGTGCCAGCAGCAGCAACAGGATCTACTACGAGCAGTACTTC
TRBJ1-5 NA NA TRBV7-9 CASSPAGRPNQPQHF TGTGCCAGCAGCCCCGCGGGCAGACCCAATCAGCCCCAGCATTTT
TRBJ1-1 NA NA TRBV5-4 CASSPWTVGTEAFF TGTGCCAGCAGCCCCTGGACAGTCGGCACTGAAGCTTTCTTT
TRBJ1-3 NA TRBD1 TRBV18 CASSQVPGTATEGTIYF TGTGCCAGCTCACAAGTACCGGGGACAGCCACGGAAGGCACCATATATTTT
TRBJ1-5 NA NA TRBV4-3 CASSQGSEGEPQHF TGCGCCAGCAGCCAAGGGAGTGAAGGAGAGCCCCAGCATTTT
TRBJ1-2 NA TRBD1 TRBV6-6 CASSYSGTGGDYGYTF TGTGCCAGCAGTTACTCGGGGACAGGGGGAGACTATGGCTACACCTTC
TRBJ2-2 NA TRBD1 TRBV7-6 CATSQQGTGELFF TGTGCCACTTCTCAACAGGGGACCGGGGAGCTGTTTTTT
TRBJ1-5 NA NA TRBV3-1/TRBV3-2 CASSPTAYSNQPQHF TGTGCCAGCAGCCCGACTGCCTATAGCAATCAGCCCCAGCATTTT
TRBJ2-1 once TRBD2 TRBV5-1 CASRVTSGGTGEQFF TGCGCCAGCAGGGTGACTAGCGGGGGTACCGGTGAGCAGTTCTTC
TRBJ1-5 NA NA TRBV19 CASSTGVDQPQHF TGTGCCAGTAGTACGGGGGTTGATCAGCCCCAGCATTTT
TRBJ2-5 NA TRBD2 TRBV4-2 CASSQEGGGAGETQYF TGTGCCAGCAGCCAAGAGGGCGGGGGGGCCGGAGAGACCCAGTACTTC
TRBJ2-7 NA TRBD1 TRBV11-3 CASVSGQGETYEQYF TGTGCCAGCGTAAGCGGACAGGGCGAAACCTACGAGCAGTACTTC
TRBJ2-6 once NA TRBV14 CASSGARGTSGANVLTF TGTGCCAGCAGCGGGGCCCGAGGAACCTCTGGGGCCAACGTCCTGACTTTC
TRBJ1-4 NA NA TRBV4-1 CASSLRTGLFNEKLFF TGCGCCAGCAGCCTTAGGACGGGACTGTTTAATGAAAAACTGTTTTTT
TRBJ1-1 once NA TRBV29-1 CSARTGGDTEAFF TGCAGCGCACGAACGGGGGGGGACACTGAAGCTTTCTTT
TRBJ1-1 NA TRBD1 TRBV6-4 CASLAFTQGAPEAFF TGTGCCAGCCTTGCTTTCACACAGGGGGCTCCTGAAGCTTTCTTT
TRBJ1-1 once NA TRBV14 CASSLSGDTEAFF TGTGCCAGCAGCTTATCGGGGGACACTGAAGCTTTCTTT
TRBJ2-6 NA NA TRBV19 CASTGRGANVLTF TGTGCCTCAACGGGGAGAGGGGCCAACGTCCTGACTTTC
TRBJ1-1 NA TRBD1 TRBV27 CASNRGDTEAFF TGTGCCAGCAACAGGGGGGACACTGAAGCTTTCTTT
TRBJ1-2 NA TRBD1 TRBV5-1 CASKPGTGANYGYTF TGCGCCAGCAAACCAGGGACAGGAGCTAACTATGGCTACACCTTC
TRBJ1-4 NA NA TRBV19 CASSAVVGQSEKLFF TGTGCCAGTAGTGCCGTCGTTGGCCAAAGTGAAAAACTGTTTTTT
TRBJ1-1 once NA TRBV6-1 CASSELFRGSLRTEAFF TGTGCCAGCAGTGAATTGTTTAGGGGTTCTTTACGCACTGAAGCTTTCTTT
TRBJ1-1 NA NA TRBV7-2 CASSLEGALGTEAFF TGTGCCAGCAGCTTAGAAGGGGCGCTGGGCACTGAAGCTTTCTTT
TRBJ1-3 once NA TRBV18 CASSPRGTMSSGNTIYF TGTGCCAGCTCACCTCGGGGGACGATGAGCTCTGGAAACACCATATATTTT
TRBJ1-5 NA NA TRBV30 CASGFGGQQPQHF TGTGCCTCGGGGTTCGGGGGGCAGCAGCCCCAGCATTTT